This T cell receptor (beta chain) was recorded in a study of T cell responses to AZD1222 COVID-19 vaccine. Assay used: immunoSEQ multiplex PCR; TCRdb lists only in-frame clones, some missing. Of roughly 140,000 clones in the sample, roughly 90% were seen once. This clone was seen only a few times. What it binds is not known. Notes on the study in general: White British people made up most donors, females outnumbered males, and clonal diversity was possibly underestimated. Sampling that yielded the repertoires occurred only after the peak T cell response. Recipients of AZD1222 seropositive at baseline numbered only 5 or 6.

In germline, CDR1 is LGHDT, CDR2 YNNKEL (reference sequence). This CDR3 is 15 amino acids long. Trimming left V 4 bases short and J 1 base short, with 8 bases between. V and J are TRBV3-1 (or the pseudogene TRBV3-2) and TRBJ1-6; D is unresolved. The TCR sequence derives from an adult who received the AZD1222 COVID-19 vaccine. Source: peripheral blood, taken 28 days after the second AZD1222 dose. In DNA form, the CDR3 reads TGTGCCAGCAGCCCCTTGGCTTCCTATAATTCACCCCTCCACTTT. Translated: CASSPLASYNSPLHF.